One sample yielded the 20 T cell receptor beta chains listed below, sequenced in a study of Graves' ophthalmopathy and Graves' hyperthyroidism. Beta-chain TCR CDR3 regions were amplified from RNA transcripts. Amplification began with first-round RT-PCR using HTBI primers, then second-round multiplex PCR was performed. TCRdb redid the calling of the multiplex PCR reads with MiXCR, one entry per CDR3 protein. This sample has some 210,000 distinct CDR3 sequences, with under 30% found just once. Material: peripheral blood. These receptors came from a man aged 45 to 65 with Graves' ophthalmopathy.

This clonotype appeared many times. CDR3 nucleotide sequence: TGCAGCGACCGGGACACTACTAACTATGGCTACACCTTC. This encodes CSDRDTTNYGYTF. This chain connects TRBV29-1 to TRBJ1-2, with a tentative D call TRBD1 (6 bases). The V gene's germline CDR1 is SQVTM and CDR2 ANQGSEA. Trimming shortened V by 7 bases and J by 0 bases, and 12 bases separated the two germline ends. The CDR3 contains 13 residues. The full variable domain, rest sourced from reference TRBV29-1 and TRBJ1-2, is SAVISQKPSRDICQRGTSLTIQCQVDSQVTMMFWYRQQPGQSLTLIATANQGSEATYESGFVIDKFPISRPNLTFSTLTVSNMSPEDSSIYLCSDRDTTNYGYTFGSGTRLTVV.

This clonotype was observed many times. The chain recombines TRBV19 with TRBJ2-4; tentatively, D is TRBD1 or TRBD2 (6 bases each). This CDR3 is built from 15 residues. Germline V gene lookup returns CDR1 LNHDA and CDR2 SQIVND (reference sequence). Trimming shortened V by 4 bases and J by 8 bases, and 18 bases separated the two germline ends. The CDR3 bases are TGTGCCAGTAGTACTTATGGGGGGCCCTGGGACATTCAGTACTTC. Protein product: CASSTYGGPWDIQYF.

This clonotype has ten or more counts. The rearrangement joins TRBV6-2 or TRBV6-3 to TRBJ2-7, with D unclear. Trimming shortened V by 0 bases and J by 0 bases, and 9 bases separated the two germline ends. Germline values: CDR1 MNHEY, CDR2 SVGEGT. The length of the CDR3 is 15 residues. The CDR3 loop is CASSYSDMSSYEQYF. Written as DNA, the CDR3 is TGTGCCAGCAGTTACTCCGACATGAGCTCCTACGAGCAGTACTTC.

J is TRBJ2-7 and V is TRBV7-2; D perhaps matches TRBD1 (6 bases). Trimming cost V 2 bases and J 2 bases, with 10 bases left between them. The germline gives CDR1 SGHTA, CDR2 FQGNSA. The CDR3 runs to 14 residues. This chain's CDR3 is CASSLSQGTYEQYF. CDR3 DNA: TGTGCCAGCAGCTTATCCCAGGGGACCTACGAGCAGTACTTC.

There are many counts of this clonotype. The rearrangement uses TRBV12-3 or TRBV12-4 and TRBJ1-6; a weak D match, TRBD1 (6 bases). Trimming left V 4 bases short and J 8 bases short, with 15 bases between. The CDR3 totals 15 residues. CDR3: CASSSGPGAYSPLHF. The CDR3 DNA is TGTGCCAGCAGTTCGGGCCCAGGGGCTTATTCACCCCTCCACTTT.

This clonotype was found many times. The rearrangement links TRBV6-2 or TRBV6-3 to TRBJ1-6, with D perhaps TRBD1 (5 bases). In germline, CDR1 is MNHEY, CDR2 SVGEGT. The CDR3 contains 14 residues. With 8 bases removed from V and 10 bases from J, the gap between germline ends came to 18 bases. The CDR3 DNA follows: TGTGCCAGCGTGGAAGACAGATCAGGATCACCCCTCCACTTT. This gives the protein CASVEDRSGSPLHF.

In this sample, this clonotype turned up many times. J is TRBJ2-7 and V is TRBV14; TRBD1 matches 9 bases. The germline CDR1 and CDR2 sequences are SGHDN and FVKESK. With 4 bases clipped from V and 5 bases from J, the junction kept 12 bases outside the gene matches. The CDR3 consists of 16 residues. The CDR3 DNA is TGTGCCAGCAGCCCCCCTCCGGGACAGGGAATCAACGAGCAGTACTTC. It yields the protein CASSPPPGQGINEQYF.

In its sample, this clonotype was seen many times. This chain uses TRBV20-1 with TRBJ1-2; D ambiguous. The CDR3 is 12 residues long. Germline loops: CDR1 DFQATT, CDR2 SNEGSKA (reference sequence). Trimming stripped 0 bases from V and 4 bases from J, with 6 bases between. Here the CDR3 DNA reads TGCAGTGCTAGAGATTCGGGCTATGGCTACACCTTC. Its protein is CSARDSGYGYTF.

This clonotype was observed at least ten times. V usage is TRBV4-1 and J usage is TRBJ2-7, with D hard to call. Germline loops: CDR1 MGHRA, CDR2 YSYEKL. CDR3 length: 14 amino acids. V was cut by 0 bases and J by 3 bases, with 9 bases left in between. As DNA, the CDR3 is TGCGCCAGCAGCCAAGAAGGCTCAGTCTACGAGCAGTACTTC. The encoded protein is CASSQEGSVYEQYF.

This clonotype is medium-sized by share. The V and J genes are TRBV12-3 or TRBV12-4 and TRBJ2-7; D gene uncertain. The CDR3 runs 13 residues. Trimming stripped 3 bases from V and 1 base from J, with 7 bases between. This CDR3 reads CASSFNPSYEQYF. In nucleotides, the CDR3 is TGTGCCAGCAGTTTTAATCCGTCCTACGAGCAGTACTTC.

This clonotype was seen at least ten times. The V call is TRBV3-1, the J call TRBJ2-5; D ambiguous. There are 11 residues in the CDR3. The V end was cut by 1 base, the J end by 7 bases, with 4 bases between. Germline V gene data show CDR1 as LGHDT and CDR2 as YNNKEL (reference sequence). This CDR3 is CASSQVGTQYF. CDR3 in DNA: TGTGCCAGCAGCCAAGTCGGGACCCAGTACTTC.

The sample holds many counts of this clonotype. V and J are TRBV11-2 and TRBJ2-7, with D possibly being TRBD2 (6 bases). The CDR3 consists of 15 residues. Germline CDR1 SGHAT, CDR2 FQNNGV. The germline V and J ends were trimmed by 2 bases and 4 bases, with 15 bases remaining between them. The DNA of the CDR3 is TGTGCCAGCAGCTTATCTAGCGCGACCCCTTACGAGCAGTACTTC. It is translated as CASSLSSATPYEQYF.

This clonotype has at least ten counts. The chain carries TRBV6-5 and TRBJ2-5; D is unresolved. In germline, CDR1 is MNHEY, CDR2 SVGAGI. Trimming pared 1 base from V and 5 bases from J, leaving 8 bases between. The CDR3 is 13 residues long. CDR3 in amino acids: CASSYLGSETQYF. The DNA of the CDR3 is TGTGCCAGCAGTTACTTGGGGTCTGAGACCCAGTACTTC.

This clonotype was found many times. This sequence joins TRBV13 and TRBJ2-7, with D perhaps matching TRBD2 (6 bases). Trimming removed 0 bases at V and 2 bases at J, with 8 bases between. From germline, CDR1 is PRHDT and CDR2 FYEKMQ (reference sequence). There are 14 residues in the CDR3. For the CDR3, the DNA is TGTGCCAGCAGCTTAGGCTCGGGAGCCTACGAGCAGTACTTC. Protein: CASSLGSGAYEQYF. The full variable domain, rest sourced from reference TRBV13 and TRBJ2-7, is AAGVIQSPRHLIKEKRETATLKCYPIPRHDTVYWYQQGPGQDPQFLISFYEKMQSDKGSIPDRFSAQQFSDYHSELNMSSLELGDSALYFCASSLGSGAYEQYFGPGTRLTVT.

This clonotype came up many times. The chain joins TRBV2 to TRBJ2-6; D gene uncertain. Germline V CDR1 and CDR2: SNHLY, FYNNEI. The CDR3 has 13 amino acids. Trimming stripped 6 bases from V and 3 bases from J, with 6 bases between. The CDR3 DNA reads as TGTGCCAGCAGCGACATTGGGGCCAACGTCCTGACTTTC. This codes for CASSDIGANVLTF.

This clonotype appeared many times. J is TRBJ2-7 and V is TRBV29-1; the D gene is possibly TRBD2 (5 bases). The V end lost 5 bases, the J end lost 6 bases, and 17 bases lay between the germline ends. CDR3 length: 13 amino acids. CDR1 and CDR2 from the germline V gene are SQVTM and ANQGSEA. For the CDR3, the DNA is TGCAGCGTTTTCGTCACTAGGGTAGGCGAGCAGTACTTC. This codes for CSVFVTRVGEQYF.

This clonotype was seen ten or more times. Being one base from a much bigger clone, this may be a read error. The V gene is TRBV7-9, the J gene TRBJ2-7, with a weak D call TRBD2 (5 bases). Trimming removed 5 bases from V and 3 bases from J, with 11 bases in between. Germline V gene sequence: CDR1 SEHNR, CDR2 FQNEAQ (reference sequence). The CDR3 sequence is 13 residues long. The CDR3 sequence is CASSPPEGYEQYF. CDR3 DNA: TGTGCCAGCAGCCCCCCCGAGGGCTACGAGCAGTACTTC.

This clonotype has a count of ten or more. This rearrangement joins TRBV6-2 or TRBV6-3 to TRBJ1-6; D not certain. The CDR3 totals 13 residues. Trimming pared 4 bases from V and 10 bases from J, leaving 11 bases between. Germline CDR1 and CDR2: MNHEY and SVGEGT. The CDR3 region is CASSFRWRSPLHF. The CDR3 DNA follows: TGTGCCAGCAGTTTCCGATGGAGATCACCCCTCCACTTT.

In DNA form, the CDR3 reads TGTGCCATCAGTTCCAAAGCGGGAGGGCCGGGAGAGCAGTACTTC. Translation: CAISSKAGGPGEQYF. This chain joins TRBV10-3 and TRBJ2-7; 10 bases are shared with TRBD2. After removal of 5 bases from V and 7 bases from J, the junction contained 11 bases not matched to a gene. This CDR3 has 15 residues. Germline CDR1 ENHRY, CDR2 SYGVKD.

The rearrangement joins TRBV12-3 or TRBV12-4 to TRBJ1-1; D ambiguous. V lost 3 bases and J 4 bases, leaving 6 bases between the germline ends. The CDR3 is 12 residues long. The chain's CDR3 is CASSFTLTEAFF. CDR3 DNA: TGTGCCAGCAGTTTTACACTCACTGAAGCTTTCTTT.